These 17 T cell receptor beta chains were all obtained from the same sample, sequenced in a study. MiXCR was run by TCRdb on the RT-PCR reads, yielding one entry per CDR3 protein. The data show around 700,000 distinct CDR3 sequences, 14% seen once. The sample taken for sequencing was memory CD4+ T cells from blood. The receptor source for this set is a female donor in good health, serving as a healthy control.

There are many counts of this clonotype. The V gene is TRBV29-1, the J gene TRBJ2-5; D might be TRBD2 (6 bases). The CDR3 has 13 amino acids. Germline loops: CDR1 SQVTM, CDR2 ANQGSEA. With 2 bases removed from V and 5 bases from J, the gap between germline ends came to 12 bases. The CDR3 DNA follows: TGCAGCGTTGAAAGGCTAGCGTGGGAGACCCAGTACTTC. It is translated as CSVERLAWETQYF.

This clonotype has a count of ten or more. The J gene is TRBJ2-7, the V gene TRBV29-1; D might be TRBD2 (5 bases). The germline V gene has CDR1 SQVTM and CDR2 ANQGSEA. This CDR3 has 12 amino acids. The germline V and J ends were trimmed by 7 bases and 0 bases, with 10 bases remaining between them. DNA for the CDR3: TGCAGCGGACGAGGGAGCTCCTACGAGCAGTACTTC. It yields the protein CSGRGSSYEQYF.

The rearrangement uses TRBV6-2 or TRBV6-3 and TRBJ1-6; D may be TRBD1 (5 bases). The CDR3 spans 15 residues. Trimming shortened V by 5 bases and J by 10 bases, and 18 bases separated the two germline ends. Per the germline V gene, CDR1 is MNHEY and CDR2 is SVGEGT. As DNA, the CDR3 is TGTGCCAGCAGTCCTTTTTCGGCAGGGACCTCACCCCTCCACTTT. Translated, it gives CASSPFSAGTSPLHF.

The chain links TRBV7-2 to TRBJ2-3; the match to TRBD2 covers 14 bases. CDR3 size: 20 residues. The V and J ends lost 1 base and 5 bases, in that order; junction bases with no gene match: 14. The germline gives CDR1 SGHTA, CDR2 FQGNSA. This chain's CDR3 is CASSLVEFKGLAGVKDTQYF. CDR3 nucleotides: TGTGCCAGCAGCTTAGTGGAATTTAAGGGACTAGCGGGAGTGAAAGATACGCAGTATTTT. Full variable domain (outside the CDR3, taken from reference TRBV7-2 and TRBJ2-3): GAGVSQSPSNKVTEKGKDVELRCDPISGHTALYWYRQSLGQGLEFLIYFQGNSAPDKSGLPSDRFSAERTGGSVSTLTIQRTQQEDSAVYLCASSLVEFKGLAGVKDTQYFGPGTRLTVL.

The V and J genes are TRBV7-2 and TRBJ1-1; 7 positions match TRBD1. The CDR3 has 13 residues. Germline-derived CDR1 and CDR2 are SGHTA and FQGNSA. The V and J ends lost 0 bases and 8 bases, in that order; junction bases with no gene match: 3. The CDR3 loop reads CASSLASTGEAFF. The CDR3 DNA follows: TGTGCCAGCAGCTTAGCGTCGACAGGGGAAGCTTTCTTT.

This clonotype showed up just a few times. CDR3 in DNA: TGTGCCAGCAGCTTAGAAGGCGGGCTGAGGCTAGCGCCCAGCTCCTACGAGCAGTACTTC. It specifies CASSLEGGLRLAPSSYEQYF. V gene TRBV7-6 combines with J gene TRBJ2-7; D perhaps matches TRBD2 (6 bases). V shed 1 base and J shed 0 bases, with 25 bases lying between them. Looked up from germline, CDR1 is SGHVS and CDR2 is FNYEAQ. CDR3 length: 20 residues.

The chain employs TRBV29-1 and TRBJ2-3; D is unresolved. This CDR3 comprises 11 residues. Germline CDR1 SQVTM, CDR2 ANQGSEA. The germline V and J ends were trimmed by 5 bases and 3 bases, with 6 bases remaining between them. The CDR3 DNA follows: TGCAGCGTTCTAGGGACAGATACGCAGTATTTT. It yields the protein CSVLGTDTQYF.

This clonotype was counted at least ten times. The chain is built from TRBV3-1 and TRBJ1-4; 7 nucleotides match TRBD1. Germline CDR1 reads LGHDT; CDR2 reads YNNKEL (reference sequence). CDR3 length: 15 residues. The trim removed 4 bases at V and 7 bases at J, leaving 9 bases unmatched. The CDR3 here is CASSLGGTASEKLFF. CDR3 DNA sequence: TGTGCCAGCAGCCTCGGAGGGACAGCTTCTGAAAAACTGTTTTTT.

This clonotype has more than one count but fewer than ten. This chain links TRBV6-5 with TRBJ2-7; D is unresolved. Trimming took 0 bases from V and 2 from J, leaving 17 bases between them. CDR3 length: 17 amino acids. Germline lookup yields CDR1 MNHEY and CDR2 SVGAGI. CDR3 sequence reads: CASSYSNPLWKPYEQYF. The CDR3 DNA reads TGTGCCAGCAGTTACTCGAACCCCCTCTGGAAACCCTACGAGCAGTACTTC.

V and J are TRBV5-1 and TRBJ2-5, with TRBD1 identical over 9 bases. Trimming cost V 4 bases and J 1 base; bases outside gene matches: 8. This CDR3 is built from 16 residues. The V gene's germline CDR1 is SGHRS and CDR2 YFSETQ. The DNA of the CDR3 is TGCGCCAGCAGCCCGGGGGACAGGGTCTTCCAAGAGACCCAGTACTTC. Translated, it gives CASSPGDRVFQETQYF.

J is TRBJ1-2 and V is TRBV24-1, with 7 bases identical to TRBD1. Germline CDR1 and CDR2: KGHDR and SFDVKD. J was trimmed by 8 bases and V by 4 bases; bases with no gene match: 9. The CDR3 is 14 amino acids. DNA of the CDR3: TGTGCCACCAGTGAACTGGGACAGATGGAGGGCTACACCTTC. Translation gives CATSELGQMEGYTF.

This chain joins TRBV18 and TRBJ2-3; D is perhaps TRBD1 or TRBD2 (5 bases each). In germline, CDR1 is KGHSH, CDR2 LQKENI. Trimming stripped 3 bases from V and 4 bases from J, with 14 bases between. This CDR3 comprises 15 residues. Here the CDR3 DNA reads TGTGCCAGCTCACCGGAGGCAGGCAGGGCAGATACGCAGTATTTT. Encoded protein: CASSPEAGRADTQYF.

V usage is TRBV12-1 and J usage is TRBJ1-1; no DNA check was done on the table's D call, TRBD1. TRBV12-1 corresponds to a pseudogene. This CDR3 has 15 residues. CDR3 residues: CASPWRDRVPHEAFF. As DNA, the CDR3 is TGCGCCAGCCCCTGGCGCGACAGGGTCCCTCATGAAGCTTTCTTT.

The chain's CDR3 is CASSPRRGGQPQHF. CDR3 bases: TGTGCCAGCAGCCCCAGAAGGGGAGGTCAGCCCCAGCATTTT. The chain combines TRBV7-2 with TRBJ1-5; TRBD1 is a possible D gene (5 bases). The CDR3 spans 14 residues. CDR1 is SGHTA and CDR2 is FQGNSA in the germline V gene. V lost 5 bases, J lost 6 bases, and 14 bases lay in between.

A few counts support this clonotype. The chain combines TRBV9 with TRBJ2-3; 7 nucleotides line up with TRBD2. The CDR3 length is 17 residues. Germline trimming cut 0 bases from V and 1 base from J; bases unmatched to any gene: 8. The germline V gene has CDR1 SGDLS and CDR2 YYNGEE. The CDR3 DNA reads as TGTGCCAGCAGCGTAGCGGGGGGAACCGTTGGCACAGATACGCAGTATTTT. It is translated as CASSVAGGTVGTDTQYF.

This clonotype was seen only a few times. Relative to the germline gene, one junction end is altered; a read error may explain this. The chain combines TRBV7-9 with TRBJ2-1; D gene uncertain. The CDR3 has 12 residues. Germline-derived CDR1 and CDR2 are SEHNR and FQNEAQ (reference sequence). The CDR3 nucleotides are TGTGCCAGCAGCTTAGTACCTGGTACCCCGACGTTC. Amino acid sequence: CASSLVPGTPTF. Using reference TRBV7-9 and TRBJ2-1 for the parts outside the CDR3, the full variable domain is DTGVSQNPRHKITKRGQNVTFRCDPISEHNRLYWYRQTLGQGPEFLTYFQNEAQLEKSRLLSDRFSAERPKGSFSTLEIQRTEQGDSAMYLCASSLVPGTPTFGPGTRLTVL.

This clonotype was observed a handful of times. This chain uses TRBV7-9 with TRBJ1-1; 9 nucleotides match TRBD1. Germline V gives CDR1 SEHNR, CDR2 FQNEAQ (reference sequence). V shed 1 base and J 1 base; nucleotides not matched to a gene: 28. The CDR3 contains 24 residues. The CDR3 loop reads CASSLDGDRASDFGGSRRNTEAFF. The CDR3 region has the DNA TGTGCCAGCAGCTTAGATGGGGACAGGGCTTCGGATTTTGGCGGGAGTAGGAGGAACACTGAAGCTTTCTTT.